This TCR beta chain was sequenced for a study of T-cell reconstitution after alpha-beta-depleted transplantation in children. General study findings and limits: Hyperexpanded clones declined; after one year, newly produced T cells mostly supplied diversity.

Unique molecular identifiers were incorporated during preparation of the TCRbeta library. Using its own MiXCR run on the PCR reads, TCRdb lists one record per CDR3 protein. The sample lists just over 950,000 distinct CDR3 sequences; about 29% were seen once. Of note for this clonotype: Its antigen is unidentified.

The sequencing here drew on PBMCs, mostly from graft donor cells, taken 360 days after TCRalphabeta/CD19-depleted stem cell transplant. This TCR was recovered from a boy under three years old who had a stem cell transplant for SCID, so the T cells may come from the graft donor.

DNA of the CDR3: TGCGCCAGCAGCTTCCCGGGACAGAGCACAGATACGCAGTATTTT. This codes for CASSFPGQSTDTQYF. The chain recombines TRBV5-1 with TRBJ2-3; 7 bases line up with TRBD1. The CDR3 spans 15 residues. Per germline, CDR1 SGHRS and CDR2 YFSETQ. With V trimmed by 2 bases and J by 0 bases, 3 bases remained unmatched.